What follows are 30 T cell receptor beta chains derived from one specimen sequenced in a study of post-analysis software for immune sequencing data. Whole-study findings and limits: Roughly five TRBV segments appeared more often in patients than in controls, and TRBV5-6, TRBV5-1 and TRBV20-1 were among these.

Tagging with unique molecular identifiers was a feature of the TCR beta cDNA libraries. TCRdb analysed the PCR reads with MiXCR anew, one entry per CDR3 protein. The table shows roughly 730,000 distinct CDR3 sequences, with 25% to 30% occurring only once. Their recognized antigens are unknown. Sequencing input: blood. Receptors were obtained from a girl between 5 and 17 years old with multiple sclerosis.

This clonotype was observed a few times. The V and J genes are TRBV6-5 and TRBJ1-3; D perhaps matches TRBD1 (6 bases). CDR1 is MNHEY, CDR2 SVGAGI, per germline. This CDR3 region has 19 residues. The V gene lost 0 bases and the J gene lost 2 bases, with 20 bases spanning the gap. The CDR3 DNA is TGTGCCAGCAGTTACTCCACTCTCGAGGGGGGCTTCCCTGGAAACACCATATATTTT. Translation gives CASSYSTLEGGFPGNTIYF.

The J gene is TRBJ1-5, the V gene TRBV12-3 or TRBV12-4, with 12 nucleotides matching TRBD1. The V and J ends lost 6 bases and 5 bases, in that order; junction bases with no gene match: 8. The CDR3 is 16 amino acids. The CDR3 DNA reads TGTGCCAGCAGCTCAGCCGGGACAGGGGGCGATCAGCCCCAGCATTTT. Its protein is CASSSAGTGGDQPQHF.

Turning to this clonotype: One junction end disagrees with the germline gene, perhaps due to a read error. V and J are TRBV7-9 and TRBJ1-2; no definite D call. Germline lookup yields CDR1 SEHNR and CDR2 FQNEAQ (reference sequence). The CDR3 spans 15 residues. The chain's CDR3 is CASSLSASYGAGHTF. The CDR3 DNA sequence: TGCGCCAGCAGCTTATCTGCCTCCTACGGAGCGGGCCACACCTTC.

The V and J genes are TRBV27 and TRBJ2-7; D not resolved. CDR1 and CDR2 (germline): MNHEY, SMNVEV (reference sequence). V lost 4 bases to trimming and J lost 3 bases, with 10 bases between them. The CDR3 is made up of 13 amino acids. As DNA, the CDR3 is TGTGCCAGCAGTTCATTAAAATACTACGAGCAGTACTTC. Translated, it gives CASSSLKYYEQYF.

This clonotype has a handful of counts. V gene TRBV5-1 combines with J gene TRBJ1-2; D unresolved. The germline V gene has CDR1 SGHRS and CDR2 YFSETQ. The CDR3 is 13 residues long. Trimming took 0 bases from V and 7 from J, leaving 10 bases between them. This CDR3 is CASSLAGRGGYTF. DNA of the CDR3: TGCGCCAGCAGCTTGGCAGGTCGTGGTGGCTACACCTTC.

Only a few counts were recorded for this clonotype. In nucleotides, the CDR3 is TGTGCCAGCAGCGTAGTATCACGAGATACGCAGTATTTT. Amino acid sequence: CASSVVSRDTQYF. The chain links TRBV9 to TRBJ2-3; no clear D gene. Germline V gene sequence: CDR1 SGDLS, CDR2 YYNGEE. The V end was cut by 0 bases, the J end by 5 bases, with 7 bases between. CDR3 length: 13 amino acids.

This clonotype showed up just a few times. The CDR3 bases are TGTGCCACCAGTGATATGGACAGCCCCTACACAGATACGCAGTATTTT. Residues: CATSDMDSPYTDTQYF. The V gene is TRBV24-1, the J gene TRBJ2-3; weak D call: TRBD1 (6 bases). Looked up from germline, CDR1 is KGHDR and CDR2 is SFDVKD. The CDR3 is made up of 16 amino acids. Trimming shortened V by 3 bases and J by 2 bases, and 14 bases separated the two germline ends.

This clonotype has only a few counts. This chain connects TRBV27 to TRBJ2-7; 13 positions agree with TRBD2. V trimming: 1 base; J trimming: 4 bases; junction bases outside the gene matches: 7. CDR1 is MNHEY, CDR2 SMNVEV, per germline (reference sequence). The CDR3 is made up of 17 amino acids. The CDR3 DNA reads TGTGCCAGCAGTTTATTCACTAGCGGGAGGGCCCTTTACGAGCAGTACTTC. The encoded protein is CASSLFTSGRALYEQYF.

The rearrangement uses TRBV27 and TRBJ2-5, with 11 bases lining up with TRBD1. The CDR3 is 14 amino acids. The J segment lost 11 bases and the V segment lost 11 bases, leaving 16 bases of the junction unmatched. Germline-derived CDR1 and CDR2 are MNHEY and SMNVEV (reference sequence). The CDR3 region has the DNA TGTGCCTCGGATAGGGGGACAGGGGGAAATGAGCAGTACTTC. Encoded protein: CASDRGTGGNEQYF.

V gene TRBV6-2 or TRBV6-3 combines with J gene TRBJ2-7; no reliable D call. Germline V gene data show CDR1 as MNHEY and CDR2 as SVGEGT. The CDR3 is made up of 11 amino acids. Trimming pared 2 bases from V and 9 bases from J, leaving 8 bases between. CDR3 loop: CASSYGLGQYV. Written as DNA, the CDR3 is TGTGCCAGCAGTTACGGCCTTGGGCAGTACGTC.

A few counts support this clonotype. The rearrangement links TRBV3-1 to TRBJ2-1, with TRBD2 matching 12 bases. Germline V gives CDR1 LGHDT, CDR2 YNNKEL (reference sequence). This CDR3 region has 15 residues. V trimming: 0 bases; J trimming: 9 bases; junction bases outside the gene matches: 3. The CDR3, as DNA: TGTGCCAGCAGCCAAGATCGACTAGCGGGAGTTGAGCAGTTCTTC. Amino acid sequence: CASSQDRLAGVEQFF.

J is TRBJ2-3 and V is TRBV6-2 or TRBV6-3, with 10 bases aligning to TRBD2. The germline V gene encodes CDR1 MNHEY and CDR2 SVGEGT. The V segment lost 2 bases and the J segment 6 bases; nucleotides outside the gene matches: 8. The CDR3 runs to 16 residues. CDR3 DNA sequence: TGTGCCAGCAGTTACGACCTGAGCGGGGGGGCGGATACGCAGTATTTT. As protein: CASSYDLSGGADTQYF.

This chain connects TRBV28 to TRBJ2-5; TRBD2 matches at 11 bases. The CDR3 is 12 amino acids. V lost 8 bases to trimming and J lost 5 bases; unmatched junction nucleotides: 1. Germline V gene sequence: CDR1 MDHEN, CDR2 SYDVKM. The CDR3, as DNA: TGTGCCAGCTTAGCGGGGGGGGAGACCCAGTACTTC. Translating it yields CASLAGGETQYF.

This chain joins TRBV29-1 and TRBJ2-5; no firm D call. The CDR3 sequence is 13 residues long. Trimming took off 4 bases at V and 4 bases at J, with 13 bases between the two ends. CDR1 SQVTM and CDR2 ANQGSEA come from the germline V gene. The CDR3 loop reads CSVVGRWGETQYF. In nucleotides, the CDR3 is TGCAGCGTTGTTGGGCGGTGGGGAGAGACCCAGTACTTC. The full variable domain, completed using reference TRBV29-1 and TRBJ2-5, is SAVISQKPSRDICQRGTSLTIQCQVDSQVTMMFWYRQQPGQSLTLIATANQGSEATYESGFVIDKFPISRPNLTFSTLTVSNMSPEDSSIYLCSVVGRWGETQYFGPGTRLLVL.

In its sample, this clonotype was seen a few times. The chain uses TRBV9 and TRBJ2-1; 8 nucleotides agree with TRBD2. This CDR3 is 14 amino acids long. The J segment lost 5 bases and the V segment lost 0 bases, leaving 1 base of the junction unmatched. Germline loops: CDR1 SGDLS, CDR2 YYNGEE. The CDR3 DNA sequence: TGTGCCAGCAGCGTAGGGGGACTAGACAATGAGCAGTTCTTC. Its protein is CASSVGGLDNEQFF.

The chain recombines TRBV6-5 with TRBJ1-3; tentative D call: TRBD1 (6 bases). The CDR3 extends over 15 amino acids. Trimming left V 4 bases short and J 1 base short, with 11 bases between. Germline CDR1 reads MNHEY; CDR2 reads SVGAGI. The CDR3: CASSSTGWSGNTIYF. The CDR3 bases are TGTGCCAGCAGTTCTACAGGGTGGTCTGGAAACACCATATATTTT.

The CDR3 region has the DNA TGTGCCAGCAGCGACAGGACAGCTGGGGCCAACGTCCTGACTTTC. It specifies CASSDRTAGANVLTF. The chain is built from TRBV3-1 and TRBJ2-6; D is perhaps TRBD1 (6 bases). Germline CDR1 LGHDT, CDR2 YNNKEL (reference sequence). The CDR3 length is 15 residues. Trimming stripped 5 bases from V and 2 bases from J, with 10 bases between.

To note about this clonotype: Since a much larger clone is just one base distant, this may be a read error. The rearrangement joins TRBV7-9 to TRBJ1-1; no reliable D call. Germline values: CDR1 SEHNR, CDR2 FQNEAQ (reference sequence). The CDR3 has 15 residues. The CDR3 nucleotides are TGTGCCAGCAACTTATCGACGGTTAGGAACACTGAAGCTTTCTTT. Translated: CASNLSTVRNTEAFF. The variable domain in full, completed from reference TRBV7-9 and TRBJ1-1, reads DTGVSQNPRHKITKRGQNVTFRCDPISEHNRLYWYRQTLGQGPEFLTYFQNEAQLEKSRLLSDRFSAERPKGSFSTLEIQRTEQGDSAMYLCASNLSTVRNTEAFFGQGTRLTVV.

In this sample, this clonotype turned up many times. The V call is TRBV10-3, the J call TRBJ2-3; 10 bases are a match to TRBD2. The CDR3 is 17 residues long. Germline values: CDR1 ENHRY, CDR2 SYGVKD. The junction had 11 bases not matched to a gene; V was cut back by 6 bases and J by 2 bases. The CDR3 region has the DNA TGTGCCATCAGGCCCGGGACTAGCGCTAATTCCACAGATACGCAGTATTTT. The encoded protein is CAIRPGTSANSTDTQYF.

This CDR3 is CASSRTSGREGNEQFF. CDR3 coding DNA: TGTGCCAGCAGCCGGACTAGCGGGAGGGAAGGGAATGAGCAGTTCTTC. V and J are TRBV5-4 and TRBJ2-1; 15 nucleotides line up with TRBD2. Trimming at V came to 4 bases and at J to 7 bases, leaving 6 bases not matched to a gene. Germline V CDR1 and CDR2: SGHNT, YYREEE (reference sequence). The CDR3 length is 16 residues.

The chain uses TRBV12-3 or TRBV12-4 and TRBJ2-7; 9 bases line up with TRBD2. Trimming took 3 bases from V and 3 from J; bases not matched to a gene: 6. The CDR3 covers 15 residues. The CDR3 DNA reads TGTGCCAGCAGTTTTAATAGCGGGAGCTTCTACGAGCAGTACTTC. Encoded protein: CASSFNSGSFYEQYF.

V gene TRBV6-2 or TRBV6-3 combines with J gene TRBJ1-2; D possibly corresponds to TRBD1 (6 bases). V was cut by 3 bases and J by 5 bases, with 10 bases left in between. CDR1 MNHEY and CDR2 SVGEGT come from the germline V gene. The CDR3 extends over 13 amino acids. CDR3 protein: CASSYGTNYGYTF. For the CDR3, the DNA is TGTGCCAGCAGTTATGGGACAAATTATGGCTACACCTTC.

With regard to this clonotype: One base away lies a much larger clone, so this may be a sequencing read error. The rearrangement joins TRBV4-1 to TRBJ2-7; D possibly corresponds to TRBD2 (6 bases). Per the germline V gene, CDR1 is MGHRA and CDR2 is YSYEKL. Between the trimmed V and J ends, which lost 4 bases and 5 bases, there was a span of 15 bases. The length of the CDR3 is 14 residues. CDR3 in DNA: TGCGCCAGCAGCCGGATGCAGACTAGTAACGAGCAGTACTTC. It codes for CASSRMQTSNEQYF.

V gene TRBV5-1 combines with J gene TRBJ2-5; D might be TRBD2 (5 bases). Trimming took off 7 bases at V and 5 bases at J, with 15 bases between the two ends. Germline loops: CDR1 SGHRS, CDR2 YFSETQ. This CDR3 is 13 amino acids long. CDR3 DNA: TGCGCCAGCCGCGGACTCGGACTGGAGACCCAGTACTTC. It specifies CASRGLGLETQYF.

The chain has TRBV5-1 and TRBJ2-7; D not certain. V was clipped by 3 bases and J by 0 bases, with 16 bases between them. CDR1 and CDR2 (germline): SGHRS, YFSETQ. This CDR3 is 16 amino acids long. The CDR3 coding sequence is TGCGCCAGCAGCTGGGGTACGAAGATAATCTCCTACGAGCAGTACTTC. It translates to CASSWGTKIISYEQYF.

The rearrangement links TRBV4-3 to TRBJ2-1; tentative D call: TRBD2 (5 bases). CDR1 and CDR2 from the germline V gene are LGHNA and YSLEER. The V and J ends lost 3 bases and 8 bases respectively, with 14 bases between them. The CDR3 is 14 amino acids. This CDR3 reads CASSQDGWRDEQFF. The CDR3 DNA reads TGCGCCAGCAGCCAGGACGGCTGGCGGGATGAGCAGTTCTTC.

A few counts support this clonotype. V gene TRBV6-5 combines with J gene TRBJ1-6; D unclear. In germline, CDR1 is MNHEY, CDR2 SVGAGI. The CDR3 runs 16 residues. Trimming took 6 bases from V and 1 from J, leaving 13 bases between them. DNA of the CDR3: TGTGCCAGCAGCCTAACATCTACGTCCTATAATTCACCCCTCCACTTT. As protein: CASSLTSTSYNSPLHF.

The rearrangement uses TRBV5-1 and TRBJ2-5; 10 bases fit TRBD1. CDR1 is SGHRS and CDR2 is YFSETQ in the germline V gene. The CDR3 is 16 amino acids. With V trimmed by 0 bases and J by 4 bases, 6 bases remained unmatched. Here the CDR3 reads CASSLGDRGSGETQYF. The CDR3 DNA follows: TGCGCCAGCAGCTTGGGGGACAGGGGATCGGGAGAGACCCAGTACTTC. The full variable domain, in which reference TRBV5-1 and TRBJ2-5 provide the parts outside the CDR3, is KAGVTQTPRYLIKTRGQQVTLSCSPISGHRSVSWYQQTPGQGLQFLFEYFSETQRNKGNFPGRFSGRQFSNSRSEMNVSTLELGDSALYLCASSLGDRGSGETQYFGPGTRLLVL.

V usage is TRBV28 and J usage is TRBJ2-7, with D possibly TRBD2 on 6 matching bases. The CDR3 has 14 residues. V was shortened by 5 bases and J by 6 bases, with 17 bases between the two germline ends. Germline CDR1 reads MDHEN; CDR2 reads SYDVKM. CDR3 amino acids: CASSPPGLRFEQYF. The CDR3 bases are TGTGCCAGCAGTCCGCCGGGACTTCGTTTCGAGCAGTACTTC.

This sequence joins TRBV3-1 and TRBJ2-1; D may match TRBD1 or TRBD2 (5 bases each). V lost 1 base and J lost 9, with 19 bases in between. Germline CDR1 LGHDT, CDR2 YNNKEL (reference sequence). The CDR3 totals 16 residues. The CDR3 spells CASSQGVGTQPTEQFF. The DNA of the CDR3 is TGTGCCAGCAGCCAAGGAGTGGGGACCCAGCCGACTGAGCAGTTCTTC.